Following are 27 T cell receptor beta chains from one sample sequenced in a study of cytomegalovirus exposure and HLA in healthy donors. The PCR used 60 Vbeta and 13 Jbeta primers. Assay used: immunoSEQ multiplex PCR; TCRdb lists only in-frame clones, some missing. The top ten clones hold over 10% of a sample with more than 95,000 clones, 77% of them seen once. The material sequenced was PBMCs. The receptors come from a woman aged 40 to 50 in good health and CMV-seropositive.

The gene calls are TRBV10-3 and TRBJ1-1, with a possible D match to TRBD1 (5 bases). V dropped 0 bases and J dropped 3 bases, with 8 bases sitting between them. This CDR3 is 14 amino acids long. In germline, CDR1 is ENHRY, CDR2 SYGVKD. Here the CDR3 reads CAISESGPHTEAFF. The CDR3 DNA reads as TGTGCCATCAGTGAGTCGGGGCCCCACACTGAAGCTTTCTTT.

This clone was detected once. The chain carries TRBV5-4 and TRBJ2-2, with TRBD1 as a possible D gene (5 bases). This CDR3 is built from 14 residues. In germline, CDR1 is SGHNT, CDR2 YYREEE (reference sequence). V lost 5 bases, J lost 1 base, and 9 bases lay in between. CDR3: CASRSTGNTGELFF. In DNA, the CDR3 is TGTGCCAGCAGGTCTACAGGGAACACCGGGGAGCTGTTTTTT.

The J gene is TRBJ2-1, the V gene TRBV2, with D maybe TRBD1 (5 bases). The V and J ends lost 1 base and 4 bases respectively, with 5 bases between them. This CDR3 is 13 amino acids long. CDR1 is SNHLY and CDR2 is FYNNEI in the germline V gene. The CDR3 region is CASSEEGYNEQFF. In DNA form, the CDR3 reads TGTGCCAGCAGTGAAGAGGGGTACAATGAGCAGTTCTTC. The variable domain in full, with the rest retrieved from reference TRBV2 and TRBJ2-1, is EPEVTQTPSHQVTQMGQEVILRCVPISNHLYFYWYRQILGQKVEFLVSFYNNEISEKSEIFDDQFSVERPDGSNFTLKIRSTKLEDSAMYFCASSEEGYNEQFFGPGTRLTVL.

This clone was counted between two and nine times. This sequence joins TRBV5-4 and TRBJ2-2; the D gene is possibly TRBD1 (5 bases). Germline loops: CDR1 SGHNT, CDR2 YYREEE (reference sequence). V was trimmed by 4 bases and J by 6 bases, leaving 10 bases between them. The CDR3 has 13 residues. The CDR3 DNA reads as TGTGCCAGCAGCCGTCTGGGGCCCGGGGAGCTGTTTTTT. Its translation is CASSRLGPGELFF.

The genes are TRBV5-1 and TRBJ1-4; the D is unclear. The CDR3 is 14 amino acids. Trimming shortened V by 0 bases and J by 7 bases, and 10 bases separated the two germline ends. The germline gives CDR1 SGHRS, CDR2 YFSETQ. CDR3 protein: CASSLEASGEKLFF. CDR3 bases: TGCGCCAGCAGCTTGGAGGCCTCAGGTGAAAAACTGTTTTTT.

The chain links TRBV12-5 to TRBJ2-1; D unclear. With 3 bases removed from V and 2 bases from J, the gap between germline ends came to 11 bases. The CDR3 covers 15 residues. Germline lookup yields CDR1 LGHNT and CDR2 FRNRAP. The CDR3 here is CASGLDISTYNEQFF. Written as DNA, the CDR3 is TGTGCTAGTGGTTTAGACATATCGACCTACAATGAGCAGTTCTTC.

V is TRBV4-1 and J is TRBJ2-3, with D possibly TRBD2 on 6 matching bases. CDR3 length equals 15 residues. Trimming cost V 4 bases and J 4 bases, with 15 bases left between them. Germline-derived CDR1 and CDR2 are MGHRA and YSYEKL. This CDR3 is CASSLGWAGSDTQYF. CDR3 nucleotide sequence: TGCGCCAGCAGCCTCGGATGGGCGGGGTCAGATACGCAGTATTTT.

This clone was found once. The J gene is TRBJ1-5, the V gene TRBV12-5; D is possibly TRBD1 (6 bases). CDR1 and CDR2 from the germline V gene are LGHNT and FRNRAP. V lost 5 bases to trimming and J lost 5 bases, with 19 bases between them. The CDR3 contains 16 residues. The CDR3 is CASGGRATGYDQPQHF. In DNA form, the CDR3 reads TGTGCTAGTGGTGGGAGGGCGACAGGCTATGATCAGCCCCAGCATTTT.

The chain recombines TRBV27 with TRBJ1-1, with a tentative D call TRBD1 (5 bases). This CDR3 has 13 residues. V lost 5 bases and J lost 6, with 13 bases in between. CDR1 and CDR2 from the germline V gene are MNHEY and SMNVEV (reference sequence). This CDR3 is CASSNERGAEAFF. DNA for the CDR3: TGTGCCAGCAGTAATGAACGGGGGGCTGAAGCTTTCTTT.

This clone was counted only a few times. V gene TRBV5-6 combines with J gene TRBJ1-2; a weak D match, TRBD1 (5 bases). This CDR3 is built from 12 residues. Trimming pared 5 bases from V and 8 bases from J, leaving 13 bases between. CDR1 and CDR2 (germline): SGHDT, YYEEEE. The CDR3 protein is CASSFAQAGYTF. In nucleotides, the CDR3 is TGTGCCAGCAGTTTTGCACAGGCGGGCTACACCTTC.

The rearrangement joins TRBV28 to TRBJ2-1; 9 bases match TRBD2. Germline lookup yields CDR1 MDHEN and CDR2 SYDVKM. The CDR3 contains 16 residues. V dropped 6 bases and J dropped 7; count of bases not matched to a gene: 13. CDR3 DNA sequence: TGTGCCAGCAGACCAAGCGGGAGGCCGTCTAGAAATGAGCAGTTCTTC. Translating gives CASRPSGRPSRNEQFF.

The chain combines TRBV14 with TRBJ1-5; TRBD1 might be the D (5 bases). The V end was cut by 4 bases, the J end by 1 base, with 8 bases between. The CDR3 is made up of 14 amino acids. Germline CDR1 is SGHDN and CDR2 is FVKESK. The CDR3 sequence: CASSLGGSNQPQHF. CDR3 nucleotide sequence: TGTGCCAGCAGCCTCGGGGGGAGCAATCAGCCCCAGCATTTT. Together with reference TRBV14 and TRBJ1-5, the CDR3 gives the full variable domain: EAGVTQFPSHSVIEKGQTVTLRCDPISGHDNLYWYRRVMGKEIKFLLHFVKESKQDESGMPNNRFLAERTGGTYSTLKVQPAELEDSGVYFCASSLGGSNQPQHFGDGTRLSIL.

There are a few counts of this clone. V gene TRBV11-2 combines with J gene TRBJ2-1, with a tentative D call TRBD2 (5 bases). The germline gives CDR1 SGHAT, CDR2 FQNNGV. The CDR3 has 15 residues. Between the trimmed V and J ends, which lost 4 bases and 5 bases, there was a span of 15 bases. The DNA of the CDR3 is TGTGCCAGCAGCTCTCGGACTCCCTGGGACAATGAGCAGTTCTTC. This sequence encodes CASSSRTPWDNEQFF.

This rearrangement joins TRBV5-4 to TRBJ2-7; D possibly corresponds to TRBD1 (5 bases). Germline V CDR1 and CDR2: SGHNT, YYREEE (reference sequence). The CDR3 extends over 13 amino acids. The V end lost 2 bases, the J end lost 1 base, and 7 bases lay between the germline ends. The CDR3 sequence is CASSFPGSYEQYF. The DNA for the CDR3 is TGTGCCAGCAGCTTCCCAGGGTCCTACGAGCAGTACTTC.

Only one count was recorded for this clone. V gene TRBV18 combines with J gene TRBJ1-1; D perhaps matches TRBD1 (5 bases). CDR3 length: 16 residues. Trimming stripped 0 bases from V and 1 base from J, with 12 bases between. Germline V gene sequence: CDR1 KGHSH, CDR2 LQKENI. The CDR3 nucleotides are TGTGCCAGCTCACCACCAAAGGGGAACGAGAACACTGAAGCTTTCTTT. Encoded protein: CASSPPKGNENTEAFF.

The CDR3 nucleotides read TGTGCCAGTAGTATGGGATCTAGCGGGTTCTACGAGCAGTACTTC. Its translation is CASSMGSSGFYEQYF. V is TRBV19 and J is TRBJ2-7, with 8 bases identical to TRBD2. Germline CDR1 and CDR2: LNHDA and SQIVND (reference sequence). The ends lost 3 bases at V and 3 bases at J; junction bases unmatched: 7. CDR3 length: 15 amino acids.

This sequence joins TRBV7-8 and TRBJ2-1; 8 bases agree with TRBD2. The CDR3 sequence is 16 residues long. Germline CDR1 reads SGHVS; CDR2 reads FQNEAQ. V lost 5 bases, J lost 4 bases, and 10 bases stayed unmatched. The CDR3 DNA follows: TGTGCCAGCAGCACCCAAGGTAGCGGGGCTTACAATGAGCAGTTCTTC. This codes for CASSTQGSGAYNEQFF. The full variable domain, its missing parts supplied by reference TRBV7-8 and TRBJ2-1, is GAGVSQSPRYKVAKRGQDVALRCDPISGHVSLFWYQQALGQGPEFLTYFQNEAQLDKSGLPSDRFFAERPEGSVSTLKIQRTQQEDSAVYLCASSTQGSGAYNEQFFGPGTRLTVL.

Written as DNA, the CDR3 is TGTGCCAGCAGCTTGATGACCGGACAGGGGTCGTATGGCTACACCTTC. Translated: CASSLMTGQGSYGYTF. The genes are TRBV5-4 and TRBJ1-2; TRBD1 matches at 9 bases. CDR1 is SGHNT and CDR2 is YYREEE in the germline V gene (reference sequence). CDR3 length: 16 residues. Trimming at V came to 1 base and at J to 5 bases, leaving 9 bases not matched to a gene. Full variable domain (outside the CDR3, taken from reference TRBV5-4 and TRBJ1-2): ETGVTQSPTHLIKTRGQQVTLRCSSQSGHNTVSWYQQALGQGPQFIFQYYREEENGRGNFPPRFSGLQFPNYSSELNVNALELDDSALYLCASSLMTGQGSYGYTFGSGTRLTVV.

The chain links TRBV5-4 to TRBJ2-5; TRBD1 aligns across 8 bases. The germline V gene encodes CDR1 SGHNT and CDR2 YYREEE (reference sequence). This CDR3 is 12 amino acids long. The V gene end was trimmed by 4 bases and the J gene end by 7 bases; junction bases not matched to a gene: 3. The CDR3 spells CASSPTGGTQYF. DNA for the CDR3: TGTGCCAGCAGCCCTACAGGGGGGACCCAGTACTTC. The full variable domain, in which reference TRBV5-4 and TRBJ2-5 provide the parts outside the CDR3, is ETGVTQSPTHLIKTRGQQVTLRCSSQSGHNTVSWYQQALGQGPQFIFQYYREEENGRGNFPPRFSGLQFPNYSSELNVNALELDDSALYLCASSPTGGTQYFGPGTRLLVL.

This chain joins TRBV29-1 and TRBJ2-7, with TRBD2 matching over 7 bases. This CDR3 is 14 amino acids long. Germline V lookup: CDR1 SQVTM, CDR2 ANQGSEA. J gave up 5 bases and V 3 bases, and 10 bases lay outside the gene matches. The CDR3 nucleotides are TGCAGCGTTGAGGAGGCGGGAGTCGAACACGAGCAGTACTTC. It codes for CSVEEAGVEHEQYF.

To note about this clone: Different DNA sequences within this sample yield the same CDR3. The chain links TRBV6-6 to TRBJ2-7; D might be TRBD1 (5 bases). The CDR3 length is 13 residues. With 5 bases removed from V and 0 bases from J, the gap between germline ends came to 8 bases. Germline V gene lookup returns CDR1 MNHNY and CDR2 SVGAGI (reference sequence). CDR3 nucleotide sequence: TGTGCCAGCAGTCCCGACAGCTCCTACGAGCAGTACTTC. Translated: CASSPDSSYEQYF.

Written as DNA, the CDR3 is TGTGCCAGCAGCATTTTAGCGGGGGCTTACAATGAGCAGTTCTTC. It is translated as CASSILAGAYNEQFF. The chain combines TRBV7-2 with TRBJ2-1; 9 positions agree with TRBD2. The CDR3 has 15 amino acids. Germline CDR1 and CDR2: SGHTA and FQGNSA. The V segment lost 5 bases and the J segment 4 bases; nucleotides outside the gene matches: 6.

The chain carries TRBV27 and TRBJ2-1; D possibly corresponds to TRBD1 (5 bases). This CDR3 region has 13 residues. Trimming left V 1 base short and J 9 bases short, with 10 bases between. Germline values: CDR1 MNHEY, CDR2 SMNVEV (reference sequence). The CDR3 reads CASSLFRQGEQFF. The CDR3, as DNA: TGTGCCAGCAGTTTATTCAGGCAGGGTGAGCAGTTCTTC.

The V and J genes are TRBV6-1 and TRBJ2-7, with a tentative D call TRBD2 (7 bases). The V gene lost 7 bases and the J gene lost 2 bases, with 18 bases spanning the gap. The CDR3 sequence is 15 residues long. CDR1 is MNHNS and CDR2 is SASEGT in the germline V gene. The CDR3 region has the DNA TGTGCCAGCAATAGGTCGGGGGGCTCGACCTACGAGCAGTACTTC. This gives the protein CASNRSGGSTYEQYF.

This chain links TRBV4-1 with TRBJ2-3; D ambiguous. The CDR3 sequence is 16 residues long. Germline V gives CDR1 MGHRA, CDR2 YSYEKL. V was clipped by 2 bases and J by 0 bases, with 12 bases between them. The CDR3 coding sequence is TGCGCCAGCAGCCAAATTCCTACGATTAGCACAGATACGCAGTATTTT. Its protein is CASSQIPTISTDTQYF.

V gene TRBV5-4 combines with J gene TRBJ1-6; D uncertain. Germline V gene sequence: CDR1 SGHNT, CDR2 YYREEE (reference sequence). The V gene lost 0 bases and the J gene lost 7 bases, with 5 bases spanning the gap. CDR3 size: 13 residues. The CDR3 nucleotides read TGTGCCAGCAGCTTGGACAGCAATTCACCCCTCCACTTT. Translation gives CASSLDSNSPLHF.

This clone showed up just a few times. The rearrangement links TRBV27 to TRBJ2-3, with TRBD2 as a possible D gene (5 bases). Trimming cost V 6 bases and J 4 bases, with 11 bases left between them. The CDR3 covers 13 residues. Germline assignment: CDR1 MNHEY and CDR2 SMNVEV (reference sequence). Here the CDR3 reads CASRLEGPDTQYF. CDR3 nucleotide sequence: TGTGCCAGCAGACTCGAGGGCCCAGATACGCAGTATTTT.